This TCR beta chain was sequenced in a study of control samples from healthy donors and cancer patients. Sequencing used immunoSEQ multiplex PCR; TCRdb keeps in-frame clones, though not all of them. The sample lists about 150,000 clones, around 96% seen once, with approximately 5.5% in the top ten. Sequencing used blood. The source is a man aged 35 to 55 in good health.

DNA of the CDR3: TGTGCCAGCAGTGAAGCTCCAGGGAGGGACACTGAAGCTTTCTTT. This codes for CASSEAPGRDTEAFF. This sequence joins TRBV6-1 and TRBJ1-1; D is possibly TRBD1 (5 bases). V was trimmed by 0 bases and J by 3 bases, leaving 11 bases between them. This CDR3 comprises 15 residues. Germline V CDR1 and CDR2: MNHNS, SASEGT.